The 18 T cell receptor beta chains listed next were all sequenced from one sample in a study of cytomegalovirus exposure and HLA in healthy donors. Primers included in the PCR were 60 Vbeta and 13 Jbeta primers. The protocol was immunoSEQ multiplex PCR, while the TCRdb copy is restricted to in-frame clones and leaves out a portion. The sample shows more than 100,000 clones, more than 80% of them seen only once. Material for sequencing was PBMCs. All receptors come from a man aged 35-49 years in good health and CMV-seronegative.

The chain links TRBV6-1 to TRBJ2-7, with 7 bases matching TRBD1. The CDR3 is 13 residues long. Germline loops: CDR1 MNHNS, CDR2 SASEGT. V shed 10 bases and J 3 bases; nucleotides not matched to a gene: 9. The CDR3 nucleotides are TGTGCCACCCTTCGGGACAGTAGCTACGAGCAGTACTTC. Residues: CATLRDSSYEQYF.

This chain links TRBV28 with TRBJ2-7; D ambiguous. Germline CDR1 reads MDHEN; CDR2 reads SYDVKM. The CDR3 sequence is 12 residues long. V lost 4 bases and J 6 bases, leaving 10 bases between the germline ends. The CDR3 sequence: CASSSYVFEQYF. CDR3 DNA: TGTGCCAGCAGTTCCTATGTCTTCGAGCAGTACTTC.

DNA of the CDR3: TGTGCCAGCAGTTTATTAGAGGGTTTTGAAGCTTTCTTT. Its translation is CASSLLEGFEAFF. The chain couples TRBV28 to TRBJ1-1, with D hard to call. CDR3 length: 13 residues. V was shortened by 1 base and J by 7 bases, with 10 bases between the two germline ends. Germline CDR1 is MDHEN and CDR2 is SYDVKM.

The genes are TRBV7-8 and TRBJ2-3; D is perhaps TRBD2 (5 bases). The germline gives CDR1 SGHVS, CDR2 FQNEAQ. V was trimmed by 5 bases and J by 3 bases, leaving 18 bases between them. This CDR3 is built from 16 residues. The CDR3 DNA is TGTGCCAGCAGCCGATCCGTTGCGGGCGGGACAGATACGCAGTATTTT. Amino acids: CASSRSVAGGTDTQYF.

V is TRBV5-1 and J is TRBJ1-1; 7 bases map to TRBD1. Germline loops: CDR1 SGHRS, CDR2 YFSETQ. V shed 4 bases and J 4 bases; nucleotides not matched to a gene: 13. The CDR3 consists of 16 residues. CDR3 amino acids: CASSPSGQIKGTEAFF. CDR3 nucleotides: TGCGCCAGCAGCCCCTCGGGACAGATAAAGGGCACTGAAGCTTTCTTT.

This chain connects TRBV6-5 to TRBJ1-2; possibly TRBD1 for D (6 bases). Germline lookup yields CDR1 MNHEY and CDR2 SVGAGI. This CDR3 region has 15 residues. With 5 bases removed from V and 4 bases from J, the gap between germline ends came to 17 bases. CDR3 in DNA: TGTGCCAGCAGTCCTCGGACAGCCGTGGGCTATGGCTACACCTTC. Translating it yields CASSPRTAVGYGYTF.

The rearrangement links TRBV18 to TRBJ1-5; a weak D match, TRBD1 (5 bases). This CDR3 has 14 amino acids. The V gene's germline CDR1 is KGHSH and CDR2 LQKENI. Trimming pared 3 bases from V and 2 bases from J, leaving 8 bases between. This CDR3 is CASSPVQGNQPQHF. The DNA for the CDR3 is TGTGCCAGCTCACCGGTACAGGGCAATCAGCCCCAGCATTTT.

The genes are TRBV5-4 and TRBJ2-3; 7 nucleotides align to TRBD2. V lost 6 bases to trimming and J lost 9 bases; unmatched junction nucleotides: 13. CDR3 size: 14 residues. CDR1 and CDR2 from the germline V gene are SGHNT and YYREEE (reference sequence). The CDR3 loop reads CASTQASGPRTQYF. CDR3 nucleotides: TGTGCCAGCACTCAGGCTAGCGGCCCTCGGACGCAGTATTTT.

On this clone: The junction shows a germline mismatch at one end, possibly a read error. This chain uses TRBV5-6 with TRBJ1-2; 7 nucleotides agree with TRBD1. From germline, CDR1 is SGHDT and CDR2 YYEEEE. There are 13 residues in the CDR3. The CDR3 sequence: CASSWVREGARAF. The DNA of the CDR3 is TGTGCCAGCAGCTGGGTTCGAGAGGGGGCGCGGGCCTTC.

This clone appeared once. The CDR3, as DNA: TGTGCCCGAGGCAGGGGTACGGAGCAGTACTTC. Residues: CARGRGTEQYF. V usage is TRBV30 and J usage is TRBJ2-7; a weak D match, TRBD1 (6 bases). The CDR3 has 11 residues. In germline, CDR1 is GTSNPN, CDR2 SVGIG (reference sequence). Trimming shortened V by 8 bases and J by 7 bases, and 15 bases separated the two germline ends. The full variable domain, in which reference TRBV30 and TRBJ2-7 provide the parts outside the CDR3, is SQTIHQWPATLVQPVGSPLSLECTVEGTSNPNLYWYRQAAGRGLQLLFYSVGIGQISSEVPQNLSASRPQDRQFILSSKKLLLSDSGFYLCARGRGTEQYFGPGTRLTVT.

This clone showed up just once. The chain carries TRBV5-6 and TRBJ1-1; perhaps TRBD1 as D (6 bases). The germline CDR1 and CDR2 sequences are SGHDT and YYEEEE. The V gene lost 3 bases and the J gene lost 7 bases, with 10 bases spanning the gap. The CDR3 covers 12 residues. The CDR3 DNA follows: TGTGCCAGCAGCTGGTCACAGGGTGAAGCTTTCTTT. This sequence encodes CASSWSQGEAFF.

With respect to this clone: This sample includes further DNA sequences coding for the same CDR3. The V and J genes are TRBV29-1 and TRBJ1-5; D is unclear. V was cut by 4 bases and J by 6 bases, with 13 bases left in between. This CDR3 region has 13 residues. Germline V gives CDR1 SQVTM, CDR2 ANQGSEA. The CDR3 spells CSVGNGPGQPQHF. CDR3 DNA sequence: TGCAGCGTTGGCAATGGTCCAGGTCAGCCCCAGCATTTT.

V and J are TRBV2 and TRBJ1-2; the D gene is possibly TRBD1 (5 bases). Germline loops: CDR1 SNHLY, CDR2 FYNNEI. The CDR3 extends over 13 amino acids. The V and J ends lost 6 bases and 7 bases respectively, with 15 bases between them. The CDR3 DNA reads TGTGCCAGCAGCCCGGGGGTTGTCTCTGGCTACACCTTC. It yields the protein CASSPGVVSGYTF. The complete variable domain, with remaining parts taken from reference TRBV2 and TRBJ1-2, reads EPEVTQTPSHQVTQMGQEVILRCVPISNHLYFYWYRQILGQKVEFLVSFYNNEISEKSEIFDDQFSVERPDGSNFTLKIRSTKLEDSAMYFCASSPGVVSGYTFGSGTRLTVV.

The V call is TRBV28, the J call TRBJ2-1, with D possibly matching TRBD2 (6 bases). The germline gives CDR1 MDHEN, CDR2 SYDVKM. This CDR3 spans 13 amino acids. Between the trimmed V and J ends, which lost 5 bases and 9 bases, there was a span of 14 bases. The CDR3 spells CASSTGTPGEQFF. Written as DNA, the CDR3 is TGTGCCAGCAGTACCGGGACTCCGGGTGAGCAGTTCTTC. The whole variable domain, filled in from reference TRBV28 and TRBJ2-1, reads DVKVTQSSRYLVKRTGEKVFLECVQDMDHENMFWYRQDPGLGLRLIYFSYDVKMKEKGDIPEGYSVSREKKERFSLILESASTNQTSMYLCASSTGTPGEQFFGPGTRLTVL.

The chain is built from TRBV7-2 and TRBJ2-5, with a tentative D call TRBD2 (6 bases). This CDR3 has 12 residues. The germline V gene has CDR1 SGHTA and CDR2 FQGNSA. V dropped 2 bases and J dropped 9 bases, with 10 bases sitting between them. In DNA form, the CDR3 reads TGTGCCAGCAGCTTACTGCGGGATGCCCAGTACTTC. Amino acids: CASSLLRDAQYF.

The chain carries TRBV13 and TRBJ1-4; 8 bases agree with TRBD1. Germline assignment: CDR1 PRHDT and CDR2 FYEKMQ (reference sequence). V trimming: 5 bases; J trimming: 8 bases; junction bases outside the gene matches: 7. CDR3 length equals 14 residues. The CDR3 nucleotides read TGTGCCAGCAGCCCCCTCAGACAGGGGGAAAAACTGTTTTTT. Translated, it gives CASSPLRQGEKLFF.

The V call is TRBV21-1, the J call TRBJ1-6. TRBV21-1 is annotated as a pseudogene. The CDR3 contains 17 residues. In nucleotides, the CDR3 is TGTGCCAGCAGCAACCCTACGGTGAGCTCCTATAATTCACCCCTCCACTTT. Translation: CASSNPTVSSYNSPLHF.

This clone was found once. The V and J genes are TRBV5-1 and TRBJ2-6; 9 bases fit TRBD1. Germline V gene lookup returns CDR1 SGHRS and CDR2 YFSETQ. The junction had 10 bases not matched to a gene; V was cut back by 0 bases and J by 3 bases. The CDR3 loop spans 19 amino acids. In DNA form, the CDR3 reads TGCGCCAGCAGCTTGGCCGTGGTTACAGGGGGCGGTGGGGCCAACGTCCTGACTTTC. Translated, it gives CASSLAVVTGGGGANVLTF.